This entry concerns a single T cell receptor (beta chain). Libraries were prepared by immunoSEQ multiplex PCR; TCRdb keeps only in-frame clonotypes and omits some of them. The repertoire holds 250,000 to 300,000 clones, with 91% as singletons. The data were taken from a study of blood T cell repertoires in COVID-19. The ends lost 4 bases at V and 10 bases at J; junction bases unmatched: 8. CDR3 length: 15 residues. Germline values: CDR1 SGHKS, CDR2 YYEKEE (reference sequence). J is TRBJ1-6 and V is TRBV5-5; the match to TRBD1 covers 10 bases. The sample comprised PBMCs or T cells enriched from blood (not recorded which). The sequence derives from a human donor in a cohort exposed to, infected with or recovered from COVID-19 (not recorded which). The donor label of this sample is uncertain. CDR3 in amino acids: CASSRDRGLASPLHF. In DNA, the CDR3 is TGTGCCAGCAGCCGGGACAGGGGTTTGGCCTCACCCCTCCACTTT.